The 22 T cell receptor beta chains reported below all come from one sample, sequenced in a study of human T cells and chemical hapten exposure. Specified time point: patch test 1, 2 weeks after DPC sensitization. Regarding treatment: therapeutic diphenylcyclopropenone sensitization with weekly scalp DPC. TCRdb reprocessed the RACE reads with MiXCR, giving one entry per CDR3 protein. The sample carries some 79,000 distinct CDR3 sequences, over 6% recorded once. The sample here was whole blood, taken in connection with sensitization to the hapten diphenylcyclopropenone (DPC). All receptors come from a woman aged 25 to 39 with alopecia areata. Some clones in this sample may be carry-over from other donors' samples.

This clonotype has a count of ten or more. This chain links TRBV6-1 with TRBJ2-6; TRBD1 matches at 7 bases. The CDR3 contains 15 residues. Germline V gene data show CDR1 as MNHNS and CDR2 as SASEGT. Trimming took 6 bases from V and 0 from J; bases not matched to a gene: 2. The CDR3 region is CASRQGSSGANVLTF. The DNA for the CDR3 is TGTGCCAGCAGACAGGGGAGCTCTGGGGCCAACGTCCTGACTTTC.

This clonotype was observed at least ten times. The rearrangement joins TRBV20-1 to TRBJ1-1, with 7 bases that match TRBD1. CDR1 DFQATT and CDR2 SNEGSKA come from the germline V gene (reference sequence). J lost 2 bases, V lost 6 bases, and 6 bases had no gene match. The CDR3 has 13 residues. CDR3 in DNA: TGCAGTGCCCGGGGACAGAGAAACACTGAAGCTTTCTTT. Translation: CSARGQRNTEAFF.

This clonotype was counted a few times. The chain recombines TRBV5-1 with TRBJ1-1, with 10 bases lining up with TRBD1. V lost 0 bases and J lost 8; bases outside the gene matches: 7. Germline-derived CDR1 and CDR2 are SGHRS and YFSETQ. This CDR3 comprises 15 residues. The CDR3 DNA reads TGCGCCAGCAGCTTGGGAGGGACAGGGGCTACCGAAGCTTTCTTT. Translated: CASSLGGTGATEAFF.

Only a few counts were recorded for this clonotype. The rearrangement links TRBV3-1 to TRBJ1-1; tentative D call: TRBD1 (5 bases). Trimming cost V 0 bases and J 5 bases, with 7 bases left between them. CDR3 length: 13 amino acids. Per germline, CDR1 LGHDT and CDR2 YNNKEL (reference sequence). CDR3 in amino acids: CASSQEGETEAFF. The CDR3 DNA follows: TGTGCCAGCAGCCAAGAGGGGGAGACTGAAGCTTTCTTT.

This clonotype was seen many times. This chain joins TRBV20-1 and TRBJ2-7; D is unclear. CDR3 length: 14 residues. Germline V gives CDR1 DFQATT, CDR2 SNEGSKA (reference sequence). Trimming took 0 bases from V and 2 from J, leaving 11 bases between them. The CDR3, as DNA: TGCAGTGCTAGAGATAGCAGTAATCCCTACGAGCAGTACTTC. Its protein product is CSARDSSNPYEQYF.

The sample holds a few counts of this clonotype. The rearrangement uses TRBV20-1 and TRBJ1-2; 7 bases agree with TRBD1. V lost 1 base to trimming and J lost 4 bases; unmatched junction nucleotides: 6. In germline, CDR1 is DFQATT, CDR2 SNEGSKA (reference sequence). The CDR3 contains 14 residues. CDR3: CSARVGQELYGYTF. The CDR3 DNA sequence: TGCAGTGCTAGAGTAGGACAGGAGCTCTATGGCTACACCTTC.

This clonotype occurred a few times. This chain joins TRBV7-8 and TRBJ2-2; D ambiguous. The CDR3 is 18 residues long. Trimming pared 5 bases from V and 1 base from J, leaving 20 bases between. Germline loops: CDR1 SGHVS, CDR2 FQNEAQ. The CDR3 loop reads CASSHLRVVYGNTGELFF. The CDR3 DNA is TGTGCCAGCAGCCACCTTCGGGTGGTCTATGGGAACACCGGGGAGCTGTTTTTT.

The sample holds a few counts of this clonotype. The V gene is TRBV2, the J gene TRBJ2-6; D is uncertain. The CDR3 consists of 15 residues. The V end lost 5 bases, the J end lost 0 bases, and 8 bases lay between the germline ends. The germline V gene encodes CDR1 SNHLY and CDR2 FYNNEI. CDR3: CASSQTGSGANVLTF. In DNA, the CDR3 is TGTGCCAGCAGTCAGACTGGCTCTGGGGCCAACGTCCTGACTTTC. The whole variable domain, filled in from reference TRBV2 and TRBJ2-6, reads EPEVTQTPSHQVTQMGQEVILRCVPISNHLYFYWYRQILGQKVEFLVSFYNNEISEKSEIFDDQFSVERPDGSNFTLKIRSTKLEDSAMYFCASSQTGSGANVLTFGAGSRLTVL.

This clonotype was counted at least ten times. The V and J genes are TRBV15 and TRBJ2-3; the D gene is possibly TRBD2 (5 bases). The CDR3 runs to 13 residues. Trimming pared 1 base from V and 6 bases from J, leaving 8 bases between. Germline assignment: CDR1 LNHNV and CDR2 YYDKDF (reference sequence). In DNA form, the CDR3 reads TGTGCCACCAGCAGAGGGACTTCGGATACGCAGTATTTT. Residues: CATSRGTSDTQYF.

The chain employs TRBV5-1 and TRBJ2-7; perhaps D is TRBD1 or TRBD2 (5 bases each). V lost 4 bases, J lost 3 bases, and 14 bases lay in between. CDR3 size: 14 residues. The V gene's germline CDR1 is SGHRS and CDR2 YFSETQ. The CDR3 DNA sequence: TGCGCCAGCAGCGTGGGGACGTCGGACTACGAGCAGTACTTC. Protein: CASSVGTSDYEQYF.

The J gene is TRBJ2-2, the V gene TRBV6-6, with D perhaps matching TRBD1 (5 bases). V lost 6 bases to trimming and J lost 2 bases, with 10 bases between them. The germline gives CDR1 MNHNY, CDR2 SVGAGI (reference sequence). CDR3 length equals 14 residues. The CDR3 DNA is TGTGCCAGCAGATCACAGGTTAACACCGGGGAGCTGTTTTTT. This translates into CASRSQVNTGELFF.

This clonotype was seen ten or more times. The genes are TRBV7-8 and TRBJ1-4; a weak D match, TRBD1 (5 bases). This CDR3 contains 14 residues. Trimming left V 3 bases short and J 5 bases short, with 10 bases between. Germline loops: CDR1 SGHVS, CDR2 FQNEAQ. CDR3 nucleotides: TGTGCCAGCAGCTTTCCAGGGTTCAATGAAAAACTGTTTTTT. Residues: CASSFPGFNEKLFF.

This clonotype was recorded a few times. CDR3 bases: TGTGCCAGCAGCTTAGGGGCGGGGGAAAACAATCAGCCCCAGCATTTT. This encodes CASSLGAGENNQPQHF. The gene calls are TRBV7-8 and TRBJ1-5; the D gene is possibly TRBD1 (5 bases). The CDR3 consists of 16 residues. Trimming pared 1 base from V and 3 bases from J, leaving 13 bases between. CDR1 is SGHVS, CDR2 FQNEAQ, per germline. Full variable domain (rest looked up from reference TRBV7-8 and TRBJ1-5): GAGVSQSPRYKVAKRGQDVALRCDPISGHVSLFWYQQALGQGPEFLTYFQNEAQLDKSGLPSDRFFAERPEGSVSTLKIQRTQQEDSAVYLCASSLGAGENNQPQHFGDGTRLSIL.

In its sample, this clonotype was seen a few times. Germline and junction disagree at one end, which may indicate a read error. The chain uses TRBV7-7 and TRBJ1-6, with TRBD1 matching 8 bases. The CDR3 contains 20 residues. Germline lookup yields CDR1 SSHAT and CDR2 FNYEAQ (reference sequence). CDR3 nucleotide sequence: TGTGCTAGCAGCTCCCAGGGGTGGACAGGGCGAAGCTCCTATAATTCACCCCTCCACTTT. Protein sequence: CASSSQGWTGRSSYNSPLHF.

This clonotype was counted ten times or more. This chain joins TRBV2 and TRBJ1-1; no definite D call. The CDR3 covers 14 residues. V lost 7 bases and J lost 2, with 14 bases in between. The germline CDR1 and CDR2 sequences are SNHLY and FYNNEI. CDR3 loop: CASKQLDGNTEAFF. CDR3 nucleotide sequence: TGTGCCAGCAAGCAGTTGGACGGTAACACTGAAGCTTTCTTT.

The table lists this clonotype with many counts. The chain recombines TRBV11-3 with TRBJ2-1; no firm D call. V lost 1 base, J lost 6 bases, and 7 bases lay in between. CDR1 and CDR2 from the germline V gene are SGHNT and YENEEA. The CDR3 is 13 residues long. CDR3 DNA sequence: TGTGCCAGCAGCTTAGCCGGACGCAATGAGCAGTTCTTC. It is translated as CASSLAGRNEQFF.

In its sample, this clonotype was seen many times. The chain links TRBV19 to TRBJ2-1; D possibly corresponds to TRBD2 (6 bases). The V and J ends lost 1 base and 6 bases respectively, with 13 bases between them. The germline V gene has CDR1 LNHDA and CDR2 SQIVND (reference sequence). This CDR3 contains 15 residues. In DNA, the CDR3 is TGTGCCAGTAGTATAGGGTTTGGGGACTCCAATGAGCAGTTCTTC. It is translated as CASSIGFGDSNEQFF.

The CDR3 DNA is TGTGCCAGTAGGACCGCAGGAGACCCACCCAATCAGCCCCAGCATTTT. Translated, it gives CASRTAGDPPNQPQHF. The gene calls are TRBV19 and TRBJ1-5; the D is unclear. Trimming shortened V by 6 bases and J by 3 bases, and 18 bases separated the two germline ends. CDR3 length: 16 residues. CDR1 LNHDA and CDR2 SQIVND come from the germline V gene (reference sequence). The variable domain in full, completed from reference TRBV19 and TRBJ1-5, reads DGGITQSPKYLFRKEGQNVTLSCEQNLNHDAMYWYRQDPGQGLRLIYYSQIVNDFQKGDIAEGYSVSREKKESFPLTVTSAQKNPTAFYLCASRTAGDPPNQPQHFGDGTRLSIL.

Ten or more counts support this clonotype. For the CDR3, the DNA is TGCAGCGTTGGTATCAGGGGGAACGAAAAACTGTTTTTT. Its protein is CSVGIRGNEKLFF. This sequence joins TRBV29-1 and TRBJ1-4, with 7 bases matching TRBD1. Trimming took 4 bases from V and 8 from J; bases not matched to a gene: 7. Germline CDR1 reads SQVTM; CDR2 reads ANQGSEA. The CDR3 covers 13 residues.

This clonotype was picked up many times. This chain joins TRBV7-6 and TRBJ1-3, with no clear D. The CDR3 has 16 residues. Germline V gene lookup returns CDR1 SGHVS and CDR2 FNYEAQ. Trimming removed 2 bases from V and 3 bases from J, with 14 bases in between. CDR3 residues: CASSLTSGPLGNTIYF. CDR3 nucleotide sequence: TGTGCCAGCAGCTTAACTTCAGGCCCTCTTGGAAACACCATATATTTT.

This clonotype was seen at least ten times. The chain has TRBV9 and TRBJ1-1; maybe TRBD1 (6 bases). Trimming took 2 bases from V and 1 from J, leaving 12 bases between them. The CDR3 covers 15 residues. CDR1 is SGDLS, CDR2 YYNGEE, per germline. CDR3 sequence: CASSVQGHTNTEAFF. The CDR3 region has the DNA TGTGCCAGCAGCGTTCAGGGACATACGAACACTGAAGCTTTCTTT.

This clonotype was counted ten times or more. This sequence joins TRBV6-5 and TRBJ2-3; 8 nucleotides align to TRBD2. V trimming: 11 bases; J trimming: 3 bases; junction bases outside the gene matches: 7. Germline CDR1 MNHEY, CDR2 SVGAGI. CDR3 length: 13 residues. For the CDR3, the DNA is TGTGCCGTCCGGGGGGGCCTGACAGATACGCAGTATTTT. Translated, it gives CAVRGGLTDTQYF.